This T cell receptor (beta chain) was captured by sequencing in a study of shared clonotypes between healthy human individuals. Broader study findings: There were few donors, and this limited the genetic and exposure-history diversity represented.

A note on this clone: No antigen is known for it.

Germline CDR1 and CDR2: SNHLY and FYNNEI. The CDR3 has 13 residues. V was cut by 9 bases and J by 3 bases, with 12 bases left in between. Generated by immunoSEQ multiplex PCR, the TCRdb table keeps only in-frame clones and is missing some. The sample shows millions of clones, 90% to 95% of them seen only once. The V gene is TRBV2, the J gene TRBJ1-5; D is undetermined. This clonotype was obtained from a man in his late teens or twenties in good health. Source material: naive CD4+ T cells sorted from blood. Subset noted: CD45RA+ positively selected. As DNA, the CDR3 is TGTGCCAGTGGCCGGGAGACCAATCAGCCCCAGCATTTT. This codes for CASGRETNQPQHF.